These T cell receptor beta chains were read from a single sample in a study of blood T cells in healthy people across ages. TCRdb recomputed calls from the 5' RACE reads with MiXCR, one row per CDR3 protein. The sample includes approximately 2,000,000 distinct CDR3 sequences, more than 35% of them seen just once. The sample consisted of blood. The receptors were sampled from a human donor in good health. The CDR3 runs from the conserved cysteine through the conserved F or W. The order of the fields is D gene, V gene, J gene, clone size, CDR3 DNA, CDR3 protein. A D gene is named only where the DNA matches it firmly. Not every row has a clone size; where given, it reads once, few, many or a size class.

TRBD1	TRBV29-1	TRBJ2-5	many	TGCAGCGTTGTGACAGGGGGCGATAAGACCCAGTACTTC	CSVVTGGDKTQYF
-	TRBV24-1	TRBJ1-2	-	TGTGCCACCAAGGGGGACGCTAACTATGGCTGCACCTTC	CATKGDANYGCTF
TRBD1	TRBV6-5	TRBJ2-5	few	TGTGCCAGCAGTTACAGACAGGGCCGAGAGACCCAGTACTTC	CASSYRQGRETQYF
-	TRBV6-5	TRBJ1-1	few	TGTGCCAGCAGTTATGTTAAGGACACTGAAGCTTTCTTT	CASSYVKDTEAFF
-	TRBV24-1	TRBJ1-5	-	TGTGCCGCCAGTGCCAGCGCAGGGGTGGATTCGCCCCAGCATTTT	CAASASAGVDSPQHF
TRBD1	TRBV5-5	TRBJ2-7	few	TGTGCCAGCAGCCGACCAACCGACAGGGCCTACACCTACGAGCAGTACTTC	CASSRPTDRAYTYEQYF
-	TRBV5-1	TRBJ2-7	few	TGCGCCAGCAGCTTGGGACAGAATCTTTACGAGCAGTACTTC	CASSLGQNLYEQYF
-	TRBV5-5	TRBJ2-7	-	TGTGCCAGCAGCTTGGTCAGGGGACTCGTCGGCGAGCAGTACTTC	CASSLVRGLVGEQYF
TRBD2	TRBV20-1	TRBJ2-4	few	TGCAGTGCTAGTCCGTGGGGGGGATCAAACATTCAGTACTTC	CSASPWGGSNIQYF
TRBD2	TRBV6-5	TRBJ2-1	-	TGTGCCAGCAGTTACGCGGGGGGGGCCTACAATGAGCAGTTCTTC	CASSYAGGAYNEQFF
-	TRBV29-1	TRBJ2-1	-	TGCAGCGTTAAAGATGAGACCCAGTTCTTC	CSVKDETQFF
TRBD1	TRBV27	TRBJ2-1	-	TGTGCCAGCAGTTTCACAGGGGGTGGGAATGAGCAGTTCTTC	CASSFTGGGNEQFF
-	TRBV7-3	TRBJ2-1	few	TGTGCCAGCAGACTGGAGAGCTCCTACAATGAGCAGTTCTTC	CASRLESSYNEQFF
TRBD2	TRBV27	TRBJ2-7	few	TGTGCCAGCAGGGTGGGAGGGTCTACCCACGAGCAGTACTTC	CASRVGGSTHEQYF
TRBD2	TRBV20-1	TRBJ2-3	few	TGCAGTGCTAGAGAGCCCAGCGGGGGGTGGACAGATACGCAGTATTTT	CSAREPSGGWTDTQYF
-	TRBV12-3/TRBV12-4	TRBJ1-1	few	TGTGCCAGCAGTTTAGGGACCGCTATAGGCGCTTTCTTT	CASSLGTAIGAFF
TRBD2	TRBV10-3	TRBJ2-1	-	TGTGCCATCAGTGAGTCGTTAGCGGGGGTCGGTGAGCAGTTCTTC	CAISESLAGVGEQFF
-	TRBV20-1	TRBJ1-1	-	TGCAGTGTTAGAGGGTTTAGCAACACTGAAGCTTTCTTT	CSVRGFSNTEAFF
TRBD1	TRBV7-6	TRBJ1-2	few	TGTGCCAGCAGCTCCTTGACAGGGGATGGCTACACCTTC	CASSSLTGDGYTF
TRBD1	TRBV28	TRBJ2-5	-	TGTGCCAGCAGCCCTGACAGGGGGAAAAGGACCCAGTACTTC	CASSPDRGKRTQYF
TRBD2	TRBV14	TRBJ2-2	once	TGTGCCAGCAGCCTCAGATCGTCTAGCGGGGGGAACACCGGGGAGCTGTTTTTT	CASSLRSSSGGNTGELFF
-	TRBV20-1	TRBJ2-1	-	TGCAGTGCGCGGGGGCCATACAATGAGCAGTTCTTC	CSARGPYNEQFF
-	TRBV27	TRBJ1-6	once	TGTGCCAGCAGGGACAGCGACTATAATTCACCCCTCCACTTT	CASRDSDYNSPLHF
TRBD1	TRBV20-1	TRBJ1-2	-	TGCAGTGCTTTGAGGGGACAGCGCTATGGCTACACCTTC	CSALRGQRYGYTF
-	TRBV6-2/TRBV6-3	TRBJ2-3	-	TGTGCCACCGAGATGGATACGCAGTATTTT	CATEMDTQYF
TRBD2	TRBV6-2/TRBV6-3	TRBJ2-1	-	TGTGCCAGCAGTTACCCCCGGGAGGGTGAGCAGTTCTTC	CASSYPREGEQFF
-	TRBV29-1	TRBJ2-3	few	TGCAGCACTAAGAGGGGTCACGGGTTGGGTGATACGCAGTATTTT	CSTKRGHGLGDTQYF
-	TRBV20-1	TRBJ1-2	few	TGCAGTGCTACCATAAATCCTCCCATAGACCGGTCGGGCTACACCTTC	CSATINPPIDRSGYTF